This entry lists 25 T cell receptor beta chains sequenced from one sample in a study of T cell responses to AZD1222 COVID-19 vaccine. Sequencing used immunoSEQ multiplex PCR; TCRdb keeps in-frame clones, though not all of them. Among approximately 85,000 clones listed, 80% to 90% were seen once. The input for sequencing was peripheral blood, taken on day 0 of AZD1222 vaccination. Receptors originate from an adult in good health.

J is TRBJ2-1 and V is TRBV24-1; weak D call: TRBD1 (6 bases). The CDR3 totals 16 residues. Deletions cut 4 bases from V and 8 bases from J, with 20 bases between. CDR1 KGHDR and CDR2 SFDVKD come from the germline V gene. The CDR3 loop is CATSEGGQGLRHEQFF. CDR3 DNA: TGTGCCACCAGTGAGGGCGGGCAGGGGTTGAGGCATGAGCAGTTCTTC.

This chain connects TRBV14 to TRBJ1-1; tentative D call: TRBD1 (5 bases). The V gene's germline CDR1 is SGHDN and CDR2 FVKESK. CDR3 size: 16 residues. V was cut by 2 bases and J by 1 base, with 14 bases left in between. The CDR3 is CASSQRAPRGNTEAFF. In nucleotides, the CDR3 is TGTGCCAGCAGCCAACGAGCCCCAAGGGGGAACACTGAAGCTTTCTTT.

A few counts support this clone. CDR3 coding DNA: TGTGCCAGCAGCGTGGCGGGACAGAGCTACGAGCAGTACTTC. The encoded protein is CASSVAGQSYEQYF. The rearrangement joins TRBV5-5 to TRBJ2-7; perhaps TRBD1 as D (7 bases). This CDR3 region has 14 residues. Looked up from germline, CDR1 is SGHKS and CDR2 is YYEKEE (reference sequence). Trimming left V 4 bases short and J 3 bases short, with 14 bases between.

The chain combines TRBV18 with TRBJ1-6, with 7 bases matching TRBD1. Germline V gene lookup returns CDR1 KGHSH and CDR2 LQKENI. CDR3 length equals 15 residues. After removal of 2 bases from V and 7 bases from J, the junction contained 5 bases not matched to a gene. The CDR3 region is CASSPRGTENSPLHF. CDR3 nucleotide sequence: TGTGCCAGCTCACCAAGAGGGACAGAAAATTCACCCCTCCACTTT.

The chain uses TRBV18 and TRBJ1-2; tentative D call: TRBD1 (5 bases). Germline V gives CDR1 KGHSH, CDR2 LQKENI. The CDR3 totals 16 residues. The V end was cut by 0 bases, the J end by 4 bases, with 15 bases between. The CDR3 region is CASSPPNRSGPYGYTF. CDR3 nucleotide sequence: TGTGCCAGCTCACCACCCAACCGATCGGGGCCCTATGGCTACACCTTC.

The chain links TRBV9 to TRBJ1-1; no reliable D call. The CDR3 contains 15 residues. The germline CDR1 and CDR2 sequences are SGDLS and YYNGEE. The ends were cut back, 0 bases at V and 1 base at J, with 10 bases in the middle. The CDR3, as DNA: TGTGCCAGCAGCGTAGAGGGCCTCAGGAACACTGAAGCTTTCTTT. This encodes CASSVEGLRNTEAFF.

This clone came up once. Other DNA sequences in the sample encode the same CDR3. The chain employs TRBV9 and TRBJ2-7; no clear D. The germline CDR1 and CDR2 sequences are SGDLS and YYNGEE. Trimming removed 0 bases from V and 3 bases from J, with 13 bases in between. CDR3 length: 15 amino acids. In nucleotides, the CDR3 is TGTGCCAGCAGCGTAGGTCTATCGTCTGACTACGAGCAGTACTTC. Amino acids: CASSVGLSSDYEQYF.

The CDR3 coding sequence is TGTGCCTGCGACTCCGGGGCGGGAGGCCGCACAGATACGCAGTATTTT. Amino acids: CACDSGAGGRTDTQYF. J is TRBJ2-3 and V is TRBV30, with 8 bases matching TRBD2. The CDR3 runs 16 residues. J lost 1 base, V lost 6 bases, and 12 bases had no gene match. Germline CDR1 GTSNPN, CDR2 SVGIG (reference sequence).

V usage is TRBV2 and J usage is TRBJ1-3, with no clear D. The germline CDR1 and CDR2 sequences are SNHLY and FYNNEI. The CDR3 covers 13 residues. Between the trimmed V and J ends, which lost 4 bases and 1 base, there was a span of 5 bases. The CDR3 nucleotides are TGTGCCAGCAGTGCCAGATCTGGAAACACCATATATTTT. Amino acids: CASSARSGNTIYF.

The chain links TRBV6-5 to TRBJ2-7; maybe TRBD2 (5 bases). Germline lookup yields CDR1 MNHEY and CDR2 SVGAGI. V dropped 8 bases and J dropped 5 bases, with 16 bases sitting between them. CDR3 length: 13 amino acids. The CDR3 sequence: CASSRARGHEQYF. The CDR3 bases are TGTGCCAGCTCGCGAGCCAGAGGGCACGAGCAGTACTTC.

J is TRBJ2-4 and V is TRBV4-2; maybe TRBD1 (6 bases). This CDR3 is built from 14 residues. The germline CDR1 and CDR2 sequences are LGHNA and YNFKEQ. Trimming removed 3 bases from V and 6 bases from J, with 12 bases in between. The CDR3 nucleotides are TGTGCCAGCAGCCACCGGACAGAAGGAAACATTCAGTACTTC. Its translation is CASSHRTEGNIQYF.

The chain links TRBV19 to TRBJ1-4; D unresolved. This CDR3 is built from 16 residues. V was shortened by 5 bases and J by 8 bases, with 21 bases between the two germline ends. Germline CDR1 reads LNHDA; CDR2 reads SQIVND (reference sequence). CDR3 region: CASSPPDFNIGEKLFF. As DNA, the CDR3 is TGTGCCAGTAGTCCCCCGGACTTTAACATTGGGGAAAAACTGTTTTTT.

The V and J genes are TRBV29-1 and TRBJ2-7, with D unresolved. The germline CDR1 and CDR2 sequences are SQVTM and ANQGSEA. This CDR3 region has 13 residues. V was trimmed by 0 bases and J by 6 bases, leaving 12 bases between them. The DNA for the CDR3 is TGCAGCGTTGAAGATAGGGCGGTTGGCGAGCAGTACTTC. It specifies CSVEDRAVGEQYF.

This rearrangement joins TRBV10-2 to TRBJ1-4, with 7 bases fitting TRBD1. The junction had 12 bases not matched to a gene; V was cut back by 4 bases and J by 10 bases. CDR1 is WSHSY, CDR2 SAAADI, per germline. The CDR3 is made up of 15 amino acids. The CDR3 DNA reads TGCGCCAGCAGTGCGACAGACAGGGTGTTGGGAAAACTGTTTTTT. It codes for CASSATDRVLGKLFF.

The genes are TRBV18 and TRBJ2-1, with TRBD1 identical over 7 bases. The junction had 1 base not matched to a gene; V was cut back by 7 bases and J by 7 bases. Germline lookup yields CDR1 KGHSH and CDR2 LQKENI. This CDR3 has 11 amino acids. The CDR3 sequence: CASLQGNEQFF. The CDR3 bases are TGTGCCAGCTTACAGGGGAATGAGCAGTTCTTC.

The CDR3 DNA is TGCAGCGTTGTTGGCGGGAGGTTCTCCTACAATGAGCAGTTCTTC. It specifies CSVVGGRFSYNEQFF. V is TRBV29-1 and J is TRBJ2-1; 8 bases are a match to TRBD2. Germline CDR1 reads SQVTM; CDR2 reads ANQGSEA. Trimming took 4 bases from V and 0 from J; bases not matched to a gene: 5. The CDR3 extends over 15 amino acids.

The chain combines TRBV12-1 with TRBJ1-4. TRBV12-1 has pseudogene status. The CDR3 covers 16 residues. CDR3 in DNA: TGTGCCAGCAGCTCGGGAGGACACACAACTAATGAAAAACTGTTTTTT. The encoded protein is CASSSGGHTTNEKLFF.

The chain recombines TRBV6-5 with TRBJ2-5, with 10 positions matching TRBD1. The CDR3 runs to 14 residues. Germline CDR1 reads MNHEY; CDR2 reads SVGAGI. Trimming took 4 bases from V and 3 from J; bases not matched to a gene: 2. The CDR3 DNA follows: TGTGCCAGCAGTTCCGGGACAGGGGAAGAGACCCAGTACTTC. Amino acid sequence: CASSSGTGEETQYF.

This clone was observed at least ten times. The chain employs TRBV19 and TRBJ1-1, with D hard to call. Trimming shortened V by 5 bases and J by 2 bases, and 9 bases separated the two germline ends. Germline-derived CDR1 and CDR2 are LNHDA and SQIVND (reference sequence). The CDR3 runs 13 residues. DNA of the CDR3: TGTGCCAGTAGTTTTACACTAAACACTGAAGCTTTCTTT. It is translated as CASSFTLNTEAFF.

V is TRBV25-1 and J is TRBJ1-1; TRBD1 aligns across 8 bases. Germline assignment: CDR1 MGHDK and CDR2 SYGVNS. The V and J ends lost 7 bases and 0 bases, in that order; junction bases with no gene match: 10. CDR3 length: 16 amino acids. The CDR3 DNA follows: TGTGCCAGCATTCGATCCTCAGGGGGCGTGAACACTGAAGCTTTCTTT. Translating it yields CASIRSSGGVNTEAFF.

This clone has a single count. This rearrangement joins TRBV5-1 to TRBJ1-1, with 8 bases fitting TRBD1. Looked up from germline, CDR1 is SGHRS and CDR2 is YFSETQ. J lost 3 bases, V lost 3 bases, and 4 bases had no gene match. CDR3 length: 14 amino acids. CDR3 loop: CASSSGQGHTEAFF. In DNA form, the CDR3 reads TGCGCCAGCAGCTCTGGACAGGGACACACTGAAGCTTTCTTT.

V is TRBV6-2 or TRBV6-3 and J is TRBJ1-5; 7 bases are a match to TRBD1. The CDR3 is 14 residues long. CDR1 MNHEY and CDR2 SVGEGT come from the germline V gene. J gave up 2 bases and V 6 bases, and 4 bases lay outside the gene matches. For the CDR3, the DNA is TGTGCCAGCAGCTCCGGGACAGGCAATCAGCCCCAGCATTTT. It translates to CASSSGTGNQPQHF.

The chain recombines TRBV18 with TRBJ1-1; D perhaps matches TRBD1 (6 bases). Trimming left V 3 bases short and J 1 base short, with 12 bases between. CDR1 and CDR2 (germline): KGHSH, LQKENI. The CDR3 loop spans 15 amino acids. The CDR3 bases are TGTGCCAGCTCACCTGACAGGACGACGAACACTGAAGCTTTCTTT. This encodes CASSPDRTTNTEAFF.

In this sample, this clone turned up once. The chain links TRBV2 to TRBJ2-3; D unresolved. This CDR3 region has 11 residues. From germline, CDR1 is SNHLY and CDR2 FYNNEI. Trimming pared 3 bases from V and 2 bases from J, leaving 0 bases between. The CDR3 DNA is TGTGCCAGCAGTGACACAGATACGCAGTATTTT. Its translation is CASSDTDTQYF.

The rearrangement uses TRBV9 and TRBJ2-2, with 9 bases fitting TRBD2. V lost 0 bases and J lost 7; bases outside the gene matches: 10. CDR1 SGDLS and CDR2 YYNGEE come from the germline V gene. This CDR3 has 17 amino acids. Written as DNA, the CDR3 is TGTGCCAGCAGCGTAGAGTGGGCGGGAGGGCCCCTCGGGGAGCTGTTTTTT. Protein product: CASSVEWAGGPLGELFF.